This TCR beta chain was identified in a study of PD-1 blockade in classical Hodgkin lymphoma. General observations from the study: Before treatment, TCR diversity in newly diagnosed patients was reportedly lower than in healthy donors. Still unresolved is the cause of the repertoire differences, which may be disease activity or prior therapy. Baseline diversity resembling that of newly diagnosed patients was seen in complete responders.

Remarks on this clone: Its antigen is not known.

The protocol was immunoSEQ multiplex PCR, while the TCRdb copy is restricted to in-frame clones and leaves out a portion. The table has 95,000 to 100,000 clones, around 89% seen once. Germline values: CDR1 SEHNR, CDR2 FQNEAQ (reference sequence). The ends were cut back, 7 bases at V and 6 bases at J, with 13 bases in the middle. This CDR3 contains 13 residues. Each of the patients experienced relapse following autologous stem cell transplantation, and their brentuximab vedotin exposure differed. Relapsed/refractory classical Hodgkin lymphoma patients had complete, partial or progressive responses. The chain has TRBV7-9 and TRBJ2-1, with D possibly matching TRBD2 (6 bases). Material: peripheral blood mononuclear cells (PBMCs), obtained before the second cycle of nivolumab. This TCR derives from a human donor with classical Hodgkin lymphoma. The CDR3 bases are TGTGCCAGCATACACCCGGGGGTCAATGAGCAGTTCTTC. This encodes CASIHPGVNEQFF.